Listed here are 30 T cell receptor beta chains from one sample, sequenced in a study of T cell responses to AZD1222 COVID-19 vaccine. Clones were sequenced by immunoSEQ multiplex PCR, and TCRdb holds only the in-frame ones, with some missing. This table has 100,000 to 150,000 clones, roughly 92% appearing once. Sequenced material: peripheral blood, taken 28 days after the second AZD1222 dose. These receptors were taken from an adult who received the AZD1222 COVID-19 vaccine.

The chain employs TRBV5-1 and TRBJ2-1; 11 bases align to TRBD2. Losses at the gene ends were 2 bases for V and 5 bases for J; bases not matched to a gene: 9. Germline CDR1 is SGHRS and CDR2 is YFSETQ. The CDR3 sequence is 17 residues long. The CDR3 loop reads CASSFWASGGQDNEQFF. In DNA form, the CDR3 reads TGCGCCAGCAGCTTCTGGGCTAGCGGGGGGCAAGACAATGAGCAGTTCTTC.

The chain carries TRBV7-9 and TRBJ2-7, with TRBD2 matching 9 bases. Germline V CDR1 and CDR2: SEHNR, FQNEAQ (reference sequence). After removal of 1 base from V and 2 bases from J, the junction contained 3 bases not matched to a gene. The CDR3 sequence is 15 residues long. The CDR3 bases are TGTGCCAGCAGCTTAGTAGCGGGAGTCACCTACGAGCAGTACTTC. Its protein is CASSLVAGVTYEQYF.

This chain links TRBV14 with TRBJ1-4; 10 bases agree with TRBD1. The CDR3 totals 16 residues. Germline V gene sequence: CDR1 SGHDN, CDR2 FVKESK. V lost 4 bases to trimming and J lost 5 bases; unmatched junction nucleotides: 7. The CDR3 region has the DNA TGTGCCAGCAGCCCGCTGGGACAGGGGTGGAATGAAAAACTGTTTTTT. Amino acid sequence: CASSPLGQGWNEKLFF.

The chain carries TRBV6-5 and TRBJ1-2; tentative D call: TRBD1 (6 bases). CDR1 MNHEY and CDR2 SVGAGI come from the germline V gene. CDR3 length: 14 amino acids. Trimming cost V 5 bases and J 4 bases, with 14 bases left between them. CDR3 region: CASSPNRVGYGYTF. CDR3 bases: TGTGCCAGCAGTCCCAACAGGGTGGGCTATGGCTACACCTTC.

The CDR3 protein is CASSTGTLPEQYF. CDR3 DNA sequence: TGTGCCAGTAGTACCGGGACATTACCCGAGCAGTACTTC. This chain links TRBV19 with TRBJ2-7; a weak D match, TRBD1 (6 bases). Trimming pared 4 bases from V and 6 bases from J, leaving 13 bases between. From germline, CDR1 is LNHDA and CDR2 SQIVND (reference sequence). There are 13 residues in the CDR3.

This chain uses TRBV24-1 with TRBJ2-2; the match to TRBD2 covers 11 bases. The V and J ends lost 3 bases and 5 bases, in that order; junction bases with no gene match: 4. This CDR3 has 16 amino acids. Germline loops: CDR1 KGHDR, CDR2 SFDVKD. DNA for the CDR3: TGTGCCACCAGTGATCACCCTAGCGGGAGGACCGGGGAGCTGTTTTTT. Protein product: CATSDHPSGRTGELFF.

The gene calls are TRBV5-4 and TRBJ2-7, with a tentative D call TRBD1 (5 bases). Trimming left V 0 bases short and J 0 bases short, with 13 bases between. The germline gives CDR1 SGHNT, CDR2 YYREEE (reference sequence). This CDR3 contains 16 residues. The CDR3 DNA follows: TGTGCCAGCAGCTTGGGGGCAGGGCTCAGCTCCTACGAGCAGTACTTC. Protein sequence: CASSLGAGLSSYEQYF. Full variable domain (outside the CDR3, taken from reference TRBV5-4 and TRBJ2-7): ETGVTQSPTHLIKTRGQQVTLRCSSQSGHNTVSWYQQALGQGPQFIFQYYREEENGRGNFPPRFSGLQFPNYSSELNVNALELDDSALYLCASSLGAGLSSYEQYFGPGTRLTVT.

The rearrangement links TRBV3-1 (or the pseudogene TRBV3-2) to TRBJ2-7; 7 positions agree with TRBD1. The V and J ends lost 1 base and 5 bases, in that order; junction bases with no gene match: 11. CDR1 and CDR2 from the germline V gene are LGHDT and YNNKEL (reference sequence). The CDR3 runs 16 residues. The CDR3 loop is CASSQVGKGGGHEQYF. The CDR3 nucleotides are TGTGCCAGCAGCCAAGTTGGTAAAGGGGGCGGACACGAGCAGTACTTC.

The chain employs TRBV29-1 and TRBJ2-7, with D possibly TRBD1 on 6 matching bases. The CDR3 has 14 amino acids. With 6 bases removed from V and 2 bases from J, the gap between germline ends came to 17 bases. Germline CDR1 reads SQVTM; CDR2 reads ANQGSEA. The CDR3 spells CSVSGTSAAYEQYF. The CDR3 DNA reads as TGCAGCGTCTCCGGGACATCGGCTGCCTACGAGCAGTACTTC.

The CDR3 is CASRMKGEPQHF. CDR3 coding DNA: TGTGCCAGCAGAATGAAGGGTGAGCCCCAGCATTTT. This chain joins TRBV2 and TRBJ1-5; D gene uncertain. The length of the CDR3 is 12 residues. The V gene's germline CDR1 is SNHLY and CDR2 FYNNEI. Between the trimmed V and J ends, which lost 6 bases and 8 bases, there was a span of 11 bases.

This clone was seen a few times. The CDR3 loop reads CSFQGTGVGYTF. The CDR3 nucleotides are TGCAGCTTCCAAGGGACAGGGGTTGGCTACACCTTC. The chain has TRBV29-1 and TRBJ1-2; the match to TRBD1 covers 10 bases. Per the germline V gene, CDR1 is SQVTM and CDR2 is ANQGSEA. V gave up 8 bases and J gave up 7 bases; unmatched junction bases: 7. The CDR3 runs to 12 residues. Using reference TRBV29-1 and TRBJ1-2 for the parts outside the CDR3, the full variable domain is SAVISQKPSRDICQRGTSLTIQCQVDSQVTMMFWYRQQPGQSLTLIATANQGSEATYESGFVIDKFPISRPNLTFSTLTVSNMSPEDSSIYLCSFQGTGVGYTFGSGTRLTVV.

V and J are TRBV28 and TRBJ2-3; 10 bases match TRBD1. This CDR3 region has 14 residues. Germline V CDR1 and CDR2: MDHEN, SYDVKM. Trimming at V came to 5 bases and at J to 3 bases, leaving 2 bases not matched to a gene. CDR3 nucleotide sequence: TGTGCCAGCAGTCGGGGACAGGGGACAGATACGCAGTATTTT. It yields the protein CASSRGQGTDTQYF.

This chain joins TRBV7-9 and TRBJ2-1, with a weak D call TRBD2 (6 bases). The V gene's germline CDR1 is SEHNR and CDR2 FQNEAQ (reference sequence). This CDR3 is built from 17 residues. Trimming left V 0 bases short and J 3 bases short, with 15 bases between. DNA of the CDR3: TGTGCCAGCAGCTTAGCCGCGGGGTGGGGGAGCTACAATGAGCAGTTCTTC. Its translation is CASSLAAGWGSYNEQFF.

This clone was seen only a few times. The chain is built from TRBV30 and TRBJ1-2; TRBD1 might be the D (5 bases). Germline lookup yields CDR1 GTSNPN and CDR2 SVGIG (reference sequence). V lost 2 bases and J lost 4, with 11 bases in between. The length of the CDR3 is 13 residues. The CDR3 sequence: CAWSRDGAYGYTF. Written as DNA, the CDR3 is TGTGCCTGGAGTCGGGACGGGGCCTATGGCTACACCTTC.

V usage is TRBV11-2 and J usage is TRBJ1-1; no definite D call. Germline values: CDR1 SGHAT, CDR2 FQNNGV. This CDR3 has 14 residues. Trimming took 5 bases from V and 4 from J, leaving 14 bases between them. In DNA form, the CDR3 reads TGTGCCAGCAGCCGCCTTGATGGGAGCACTGAAGCTTTCTTT. Its protein product is CASSRLDGSTEAFF.

The V call is TRBV27, the J call TRBJ2-5; 10 nucleotides agree with TRBD1. The length of the CDR3 is 17 residues. V lost 6 bases, J lost 5 bases, and 15 bases stayed unmatched. Per germline, CDR1 MNHEY and CDR2 SMNVEV (reference sequence). The CDR3 region has the DNA TGTGCCAGCAGCCCAAGGGGACAGGGGCAGACCGGGGAGACCCAGTACTTC. Its translation: CASSPRGQGQTGETQYF.

The V gene is TRBV28, the J gene TRBJ1-1, with 9 bases fitting TRBD1. The CDR3 spans 14 residues. After removal of 6 bases from V and 2 bases from J, the junction contained 4 bases not matched to a gene. Germline CDR1 MDHEN, CDR2 SYDVKM. This chain's CDR3 is CASSPQGANTEAFF. The CDR3 DNA is TGTGCCAGCAGCCCACAGGGGGCTAACACTGAAGCTTTCTTT. Full variable domain (rest looked up from reference TRBV28 and TRBJ1-1): DVKVTQSSRYLVKRTGEKVFLECVQDMDHENMFWYRQDPGLGLRLIYFSYDVKMKEKGDIPEGYSVSREKKERFSLILESASTNQTSMYLCASSPQGANTEAFFGQGTRLTVV.

V usage is TRBV7-8 and J usage is TRBJ2-3; TRBD2 matches at 8 bases. This CDR3 has 18 amino acids. Germline CDR1 reads SGHVS; CDR2 reads FQNEAQ. V lost 7 bases and J lost 0; bases outside the gene matches: 15. CDR3 amino acids: CASTPQYGGGYSTDTQYF. CDR3 DNA sequence: TGTGCCAGCACCCCCCAGTATGGCGGGGGGTACAGCACAGATACGCAGTATTTT.

This chain joins TRBV2 and TRBJ2-1; D uncertain. Per germline, CDR1 SNHLY and CDR2 FYNNEI. The CDR3 contains 12 residues. V was clipped by 4 bases and J by 8 bases, with 9 bases between them. The CDR3 spells CASSGRIHEQFF. CDR3 DNA: TGTGCCAGCAGTGGGAGAATCCATGAGCAGTTCTTC.

The gene calls are TRBV9 and TRBJ1-1, with D maybe TRBD1 (5 bases). V lost 4 bases to trimming and J lost 4 bases, with 17 bases between them. Germline V gives CDR1 SGDLS, CDR2 YYNGEE. This CDR3 is built from 15 residues. The CDR3 coding sequence is TGTGCCAGCAGCCCCACCGGGGACCCTAGCACTGAAGCTTTCTTT. Translation gives CASSPTGDPSTEAFF.

This clone appeared a single time. V gene TRBV28 combines with J gene TRBJ1-4; TRBD1 is a possible D gene (5 bases). V was cut by 3 bases and J by 3 bases, with 11 bases left in between. The CDR3 is 15 residues long. Germline CDR1 and CDR2: MDHEN and SYDVKM. The CDR3 DNA reads as TGTGCCAGCAGTTTCCCCAGGGCGGCTAATGAAAAACTGTTTTTT. As protein: CASSFPRAANEKLFF.

CDR3 amino acids: CASSLTEFDSNQPQHF. The CDR3 DNA sequence: TGTGCCAGCAGCCTAACAGAATTCGATAGCAATCAGCCCCAGCATTTT. This rearrangement joins TRBV3-1 (or the pseudogene TRBV3-2) to TRBJ1-5; D gene unclear. Trimming removed 4 bases at V and 0 bases at J, with 13 bases between. The CDR3 runs 16 residues. Germline lookup yields CDR1 LGHDT and CDR2 YNNKEL (reference sequence).

The chain uses TRBV25-1 and TRBJ2-7; D gene unclear. The length of the CDR3 is 16 residues. Germline-derived CDR1 and CDR2 are MGHDK and SYGVNS. Trimming took 4 bases from V and 0 from J, leaving 16 bases between them. DNA of the CDR3: TGTGCCAGCAGTGGTTTGTCCAGGCTGAGCTCCTACGAGCAGTACTTC. It yields the protein CASSGLSRLSSYEQYF.

The chain uses TRBV6-4 and TRBJ1-5; TRBD1 aligns across 8 bases. CDR3 length: 13 residues. V lost 3 bases, J lost 9 bases, and 4 bases stayed unmatched. From germline, CDR1 is MRHNA and CDR2 SNTAGT. The CDR3 is CASSEQGEWPQHF. DNA of the CDR3: TGTGCCAGCAGTGAACAGGGGGAATGGCCCCAGCATTTT.

The V gene is TRBV28, the J gene TRBJ1-4; tentatively, D is TRBD1 (5 bases). The CDR3 consists of 14 residues. CDR1 and CDR2 from the germline V gene are MDHEN and SYDVKM. V lost 5 bases and J 8 bases, leaving 15 bases between the germline ends. CDR3 amino acids: CASSLDEGREKLFF. The CDR3 region has the DNA TGTGCCAGCAGTCTCGACGAGGGGAGGGAAAAACTGTTTTTT.

V usage is TRBV15 and J usage is TRBJ1-5, with D maybe TRBD1 (6 bases). This CDR3 has 15 amino acids. V dropped 8 bases and J dropped 5 bases, with 19 bases sitting between them. CDR1 is LNHNV, CDR2 YYDKDF, per germline (reference sequence). CDR3 in amino acids: CATVLSHREYQPQHF. The CDR3 bases are TGTGCCACCGTTTTGTCCCACAGGGAATATCAGCCCCAGCATTTT.

The chain is built from TRBV12-3 or TRBV12-4 and TRBJ1-2, with D perhaps TRBD1 (5 bases). This CDR3 region has 13 residues. The V gene lost 3 bases and the J gene lost 7 bases, with 12 bases spanning the gap. DNA of the CDR3: TGTGCCAGCAGTTTTAACAGGTTGGGTGGCTACACCTTC. This encodes CASSFNRLGGYTF.

The chain has TRBV7-9 and TRBJ2-7; the D call may be TRBD1 or TRBD2 (5 bases each). Looked up from germline, CDR1 is SEHNR and CDR2 is FQNEAQ (reference sequence). Trimming shortened V by 1 base and J by 6 bases, and 7 bases separated the two germline ends. The CDR3 sequence is 12 residues long. The CDR3 sequence: CASSLVGVEQYF. The CDR3 DNA reads as TGTGCCAGCAGCTTAGTGGGGGTCGAGCAGTACTTC.

J is TRBJ2-3 and V is TRBV3-1 (or the pseudogene TRBV3-2); 9 bases align to TRBD1. CDR1 LGHDT and CDR2 YNNKEL come from the germline V gene (reference sequence). J lost 9 bases, V lost 5 bases, and 9 bases had no gene match. The CDR3 has 14 residues. The CDR3 sequence is CASSDPGTGLTQYF. Here the CDR3 DNA reads TGTGCCAGCAGCGATCCCGGGACAGGGTTGACGCAGTATTTT.

This chain uses TRBV6-5 with TRBJ1-1, with TRBD1 as a possible D gene (5 bases). Germline CDR1 reads MNHEY; CDR2 reads SVGAGI. The CDR3 runs to 13 residues. V was clipped by 6 bases and J by 4 bases, with 12 bases between them. This CDR3 reads CASSREVITEAFF. The CDR3 DNA reads TGTGCCAGCAGCAGGGAGGTGATCACTGAAGCTTTCTTT.